Listed here is a single T cell receptor beta chain. What this receptor recognizes is not known. There are no base qualities to consult, and no much larger clone falls within one base. In Seattle, one collaborating source enrolled patients while the infection was active and tracked those patients longitudinally over the course of disease. Each collaborating institution followed its own protocols to collect whole blood in K2EDTA tubes. For TCRbeta analysis, collaborators shipped samples as frozen whole blood, isolated PBMCs, or DNA extracted from either of those sample types. This entry comes from a study of blood T cell repertoires in COVID-19 (dated by TCRdb to the early 2020s). Looking at the study overall: Samples from collaborators originated in the United States, Italy and Spain and spanned both the acute and convalescent phases of COVID-19. The samples were drawn from the first 160 participants of the ongoing ImmuneRACE study and from 1,200 or so subjects provided by 6 global collaborators. The dataset comprised deeply sampled blood TCRbeta repertoires from subjects exposed to, actively infected with, or recovered from COVID-19. HLA class I and class II types, where available, came from metadata supplied by the sample provider rather than from assay-based typing. The repertoires were released in a freely available public database meant as a resource for research on the immune response to SARS-CoV-2. The prospective study material was composed of cDNA or gDNA derived from T cells, B-cell-depleted T cells, or PBMCs. A de-identified subject ID, COVID-19 status, age in years and sex were almost always included in the sample metadata. On the study overall, not on this receptor specifically: Clinical and demographic metadata were provided uncurated, with the amount varying by source and participant.

The CDR3 covers 16 residues, taking in both the cysteine and the phenylalanine. Only the CDR3 part of the read is kept: 48 bases, read in frame from the first base. CDR1 and CDR2, looked up from the germline V gene, are SGHAT and FQNNGV. At the junction V is shortened by 2 bases and J by 4 bases, with 18 bases in between. The immunoSEQ Assay, a bias-controlled multiplex PCR, was used to amplify TCRbeta CDR3 regions from genomic DNA. In the paper's pipeline: The number of nucleated cells in each sample was estimated from the amplification of reference gene primers within the assay. To quantify the absolute abundance of each unique TCRbeta CDR3 rearrangement, sequence reads were collapsed and filtered. For each sample, productive Simpson clonality was calculated as the square root of Simpson's diversity index over productive rearrangements. TCRdb holds this immuneACCESS table with in-frame rearrangements only. Some clones are missing; in checked studies, unresolved V genes explain under half, and the rest has no known cause. D and trimming were read from the DNA, whereas the V and J calls and clone size are those reported in that table. In all, the sample holds roughly 240,000 clones, and 75% to 85% of those were seen once. The ten largest clones take up roughly 5.3% of the sample.

The TCR sequence derives from a man between 50 and 59 years old with COVID-19, enrolled during active disease. The source material was peripheral blood. Rearrangement joined TRBV11-2 to TRBJ2-7, with a tentative D gene TRBD1 over 5 matching bases. The DNA sequence follows: TGTGCCAGCAGCTTACGGAGTTCCAGGGTGGGGTACGAGCAGTACTTC. It encodes CASSLRSSRVGYEQYF. The entire variable domain, with the stretches around the CDR3 drawn from the reference TRBV11-2 and TRBJ2-7 proteins, is EAGVAQSPRYKIIEKRQSVAFWCNPISGHATLYWYQQILGQGPKLLIQFQNNGVVDDSQLPKDRFSAERLKGVDSTLKIQPAKLEDSAVYLCASSLRSSRVGYEQYFGPGTRLTVT.